This paragraph reports one T cell receptor (beta chain). The antigen is unknown. The data are from a study of cytomegalovirus exposure and HLA in healthy donors. This CDR3 region has 15 residues. V lost 6 bases and J lost 5, with 17 bases in between. From germline, CDR1 is MNHEY and CDR2 SMNVEV (reference sequence). Broader study findings: Rarity held for most TCR sequences, but there were some public TCRs that occurred in many donors. According to a later analysis, TCR clusters from the first cohort tended to co-occur in the approximately 130 validation repertoires. In vitro, three CMV-associated chains proved specific for CMV antigens.

Using immunoSEQ multiplex PCR, the repertoire was profiled, and TCRdb retains in-frame clones only, with some absent. The sample carries about 140,000 clones, 80% to 90% recorded once. The specimen was PBMCs. The source is a woman in her thirties in good health and CMV-seronegative. This chain uses TRBV27 with TRBJ2-1, with D possibly matching TRBD1 (7 bases). CDR3 in DNA: TGTGCCAGCAGCGAGACAGGGACTCTAGACAATGAGCAGTTCTTC. Translated: CASSETGTLDNEQFF.